This T cell receptor beta chain was profiled in a study of cytomegalovirus exposure and HLA in healthy donors. Among the donors, all were healthy bone marrow donors. The sample holds one count of this clone. Its specificity is unknown. This CDR3 is built from 13 residues. Germline values: CDR1 SGHAT, CDR2 FQNNGV. Trimming pared 2 bases from V and 4 bases from J, leaving 8 bases between. Study-wide results and limits: The later analysis indicated that the majority of CMV-associated TCR beta chains appeared HLA-restricted. Most observed TCR sequences were rare, whereas some public TCRs were detected in many donors.

It was with 60 Vbeta and 13 Jbeta primers that the PCR ran. In the original workflow: An analysis that came later counted roughly 80 million unique TCR beta chains, 10 million to 12 million shared. Some clones are missing from TCRdb's copy, which holds only in-frame ones; the method was immunoSEQ multiplex PCR. The V and J calls and clone size come from that table; D and trimming were worked out from the DNA. The repertoire holds 85,000 to 130,000 clones, with roughly four fifths as singletons. The sequencing sample was made of PBMCs. The genes are TRBV11-2 and TRBJ1-1; D gene ambiguous. The TCR sequence derives from a woman in her 50s in good health and CMV-seropositive. DNA for the CDR3: TGTGCCAGCAGCTTAAAGAGGAGCACTGAAGCTTTCTTT. It specifies CASSLKRSTEAFF.